This entry lists 5 T cell receptor beta chains sequenced from one sample in a study of blood T cell repertoires in COVID-19. Assay: immunoSEQ multiplex PCR; the TCRdb copy retains only in-frame clones and omits some. In the table there are some 190,000 clones, over 75% of which are singletons. Sequencing used peripheral blood. The receptors originated from a man aged 60-69 years with acute or convalescent COVID-19.

This clone was seen only once. The genes are TRBV5-3 and TRBJ2-1, with 12 nucleotides matching TRBD2. TRBV5-3 is reported as an ORF; its role is uncertain. The trim removed 0 bases at V and 6 bases at J, leaving 7 bases unmatched. The CDR3 runs 17 residues. CDR3 nucleotides: TGTGCCAGAAGCTTGGAATTTGTGACTAGCGGGAGCAATGAGCAGTTCTTC. The encoded protein is CARSLEFVTSGSNEQFF.

V and J are TRBV7-2 and TRBJ2-5; 8 nucleotides line up with TRBD2. V dropped 2 bases and J dropped 5; count of bases not matched to a gene: 10. CDR3 size: 16 residues. CDR1 and CDR2 (germline): SGHTA, FQGNSA. This CDR3 is CASSLRWAGGKETQYF. CDR3 sequence (DNA): TGTGCCAGCAGCTTACGTTGGGCGGGAGGAAAGGAGACCCAGTACTTC.

This chain uses TRBV6-5 with TRBJ1-1; no firm D call. Trimming cost V 4 bases and J 2 bases, with 11 bases left between them. This CDR3 comprises 14 residues. Germline values: CDR1 MNHEY, CDR2 SVGAGI. CDR3 in DNA: TGTGCCAGCAGTTTGATACAGAAAAACACTGAAGCTTTCTTT. Its translation is CASSLIQKNTEAFF.

Many counts were recorded for this clone. CDR3 in amino acids: CASSQGLLGEVEQFF. The CDR3 DNA is TGCGCCAGCAGCCAAGGGCTCCTAGGGGAGGTTGAGCAGTTCTTC. This chain uses TRBV4-1 with TRBJ2-1; possible D gene TRBD2, 6 bases. The CDR3 is made up of 15 amino acids. Germline V gives CDR1 MGHRA, CDR2 YSYEKL. V was pared by 1 base and J by 9 bases, with 16 bases between.

The chain employs TRBV3-1 (or the pseudogene TRBV3-2) and TRBJ1-1; TRBD1 matches 8 bases. J lost 1 base, V lost 3 bases, and 4 bases had no gene match. Germline-derived CDR1 and CDR2 are LGHDT and YNNKEL (reference sequence). The CDR3 runs to 15 residues. In DNA form, the CDR3 reads TGTGCCAGCAGCCATCCGGGGACAGGGAACACTGAAGCTTTCTTT. Protein: CASSHPGTGNTEAFF.